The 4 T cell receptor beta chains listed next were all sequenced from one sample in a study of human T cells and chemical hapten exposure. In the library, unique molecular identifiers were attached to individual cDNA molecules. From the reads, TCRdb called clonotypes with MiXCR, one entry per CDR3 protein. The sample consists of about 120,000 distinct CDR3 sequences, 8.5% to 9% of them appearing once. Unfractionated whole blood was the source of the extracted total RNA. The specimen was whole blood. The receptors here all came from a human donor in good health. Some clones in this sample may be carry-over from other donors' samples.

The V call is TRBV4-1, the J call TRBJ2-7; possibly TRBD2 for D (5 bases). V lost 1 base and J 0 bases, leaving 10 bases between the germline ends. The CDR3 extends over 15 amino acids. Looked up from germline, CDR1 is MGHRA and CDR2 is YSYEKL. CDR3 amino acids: CASSQVEASSYEQYF. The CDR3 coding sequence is TGCGCCAGCAGCCAAGTGGAGGCTAGCTCCTACGAGCAGTACTTC.

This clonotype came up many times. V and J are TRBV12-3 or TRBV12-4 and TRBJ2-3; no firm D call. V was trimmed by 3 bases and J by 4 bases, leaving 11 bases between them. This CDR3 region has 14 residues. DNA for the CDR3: TGTGCCAGCAGTTTGGTCTTGGCCGCAGATACGCAGTATTTT. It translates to CASSLVLAADTQYF.

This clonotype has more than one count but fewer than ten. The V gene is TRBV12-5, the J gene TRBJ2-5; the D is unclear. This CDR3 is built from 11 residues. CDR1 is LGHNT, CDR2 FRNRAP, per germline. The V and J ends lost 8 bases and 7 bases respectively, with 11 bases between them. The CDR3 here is CASWARGTQYF. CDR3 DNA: TGTGCTAGTTGGGCCAGAGGGACCCAGTACTTC.

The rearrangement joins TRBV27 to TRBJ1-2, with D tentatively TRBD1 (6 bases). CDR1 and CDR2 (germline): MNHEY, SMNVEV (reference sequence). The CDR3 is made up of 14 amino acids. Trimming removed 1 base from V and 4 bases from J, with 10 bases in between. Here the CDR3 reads CASSLFRGPYGYTF. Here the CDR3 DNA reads TGTGCCAGCAGTTTATTCAGGGGACCCTATGGCTACACCTTC.